This is a list of T cell receptor beta chains from one sample in a study of T cells in Graves' hyperthyroidism and ophthalmopathy. TCRdb reprocessed the multiplex PCR reads via MiXCR and lists one record per CDR3 protein. The sample has some 700,000 distinct CDR3 sequences, around a sixth seen once. Source material: blood. The receptors stem from a man aged 50-59 years with Graves' hyperthyroidism. The CDR3 runs from the conserved cysteine through the conserved F or W. A D gene is named only where the DNA matches it firmly. Clone size is given for some rows only: seen once, a few or many times, or a class if the clone is expanded.

size: many
V: TRBV2
J: TRBJ2-1
D: .
CDR3: CASGVSHEQFF
DNA: TGTGCCAGCGGAGTCAGTCATGAGCAGTTCTTC

size: .
V: TRBV6-1
J: TRBJ2-1
D: .
CDR3: CASNTPPGGGGSQQFF
DNA: TGTGCCAGCAATACCCCCCCTGGGGGTGGAGGTTCTCAGCAGTTCTTC

size: few
V: TRBV27
J: TRBJ2-5
D: .
CDR3: CASSFPEGTQYF
DNA: TGTGCCAGCAGTTTTCCGGAGGGGACCCAGTACTTC

size: few
V: TRBV9
J: TRBJ1-2
D: .
CDR3: CASNQYVGTYGYTF
DNA: TGTGCCAGCAACCAGTATGTAGGTACCTATGGCTACACCTTC

size: many
V: TRBV6-1
J: TRBJ2-1
D: .
CDR3: CASSEERLSSYNEQFF
DNA: TGTGCCAGCAGTGAAGAACGGCTGAGCTCCTACAATGAGCAGTTCTTC

size: many
V: TRBV28
J: TRBJ1-5
D: .
CDR3: CASRGGGAGNQPQHF
DNA: TGTGCCAGCAGGGGCGGGGGCGCCGGCAATCAGCCCCAGCATTTT

size: many
V: TRBV20-1
J: TRBJ2-5
D: .
CDR3: CSASQSAETQYF
DNA: TGCAGTGCTAGTCAGTCTGCGGAGACCCAGTACTTC

size: few
V: TRBV28
J: TRBJ2-5
D: .
CDR3: CASSFTNKETQYF
DNA: TGTGCCAGCAGTTTTACGAACAAGGAGACCCAGTACTTC

size: .
V: TRBV6-5
J: TRBJ2-2
D: .
CDR3: CASSYDPSSTTGELFF
DNA: TGTGCCAGCAGTTACGATCCTTCGAGCACGACCGGGGAGCTGTTTTTT

size: many
V: TRBV2
J: TRBJ1-5
D: .
CDR3: CASIGRNNQPQHF
DNA: TGTGCCAGCATAGGAAGGAATAATCAGCCCCAGCATTTT

size: many
V: TRBV2
J: TRBJ1-1
D: .
CDR3: CATKTDSAFF
DNA: TGTGCCACCAAAACAGATTCGGCTTTCTTT

size: .
V: TRBV19
J: TRBJ2-7
D: .
CDR3: CASSRSPGTYEQYF
DNA: TGTGCCAGTAGCCGGTCTCCGGGGACCTACGAGCAGTACTTC

size: .
V: TRBV20-1
J: TRBJ2-5
D: .
CDR3: CSAIGGTAQQETQYF
DNA: TGCAGTGCTATAGGGGGGACAGCCCAACAAGAGACCCAGTACTTC

size: few
V: TRBV28
J: TRBJ1-5
D: TRBD1
CDR3: CATRFGQATPHF
DNA: TGTGCCACCCGATTTGGACAGGCGACGCCTCATTTT

size: many
V: TRBV2
J: TRBJ1-1
D: TRBD1
CDR3: CASTTGTDTEAFF
DNA: TGTGCCAGCACCACCGGGACAGACACTGAAGCTTTCTTT

size: many
V: TRBV30
J: TRBJ1-5
D: TRBD1
CDR3: CAWSAAGQGYQPQHF
DNA: TGTGCCTGGAGTGCAGCTGGACAGGGCTATCAGCCCCAGCATTTT

size: many
V: TRBV2
J: TRBJ1-1
D: TRBD1
CDR3: CASRGTGGRTEAFF
DNA: TGTGCCAGCAGGGGGACAGGGGGTCGGACTGAAGCTTTCTTT

size: many
V: TRBV28
J: TRBJ2-1
D: .
CDR3: CASSLCERTRGYNEQFF
DNA: TGTGCCAGCAGTTTATGCGAGAGGACTAGGGGGTACAATGAGCAGTTCTTC

size: few
V: TRBV7-3
J: TRBJ1-1
D: .
CDR3: CASSLLGGNTEASF
DNA: TGTGCCAGCAGCTTACTGGGAGGAAACACTGAAGCTTCCTTT

size: many
V: TRBV12-3/TRBV12-4
J: TRBJ1-1
D: .
CDR3: CASSLESRLKEAFF
DNA: TGTGCCAGCAGTTTAGAGAGTAGACTCAAAGAAGCTTTCTTT

size: .
V: TRBV7-9
J: TRBJ1-6
D: TRBD1
CDR3: CASSPLGGGQGGSPLHF
DNA: TGTGCCAGCAGCCCACTCGGCGGGGGACAGGGAGGTTCACCCCTCCACTTT

size: few
V: TRBV27
J: TRBJ2-1
D: .
CDR3: CASSLFGYNEQFF
DNA: TGTGCCAGCAGTTTATTTGGGTATAATGAGCAGTTCTTC

size: few
V: TRBV19
J: TRBJ2-7
D: .
CDR3: CASSMVGKGSYEQYF
DNA: TGTGCCAGTAGTATGGTGGGAAAGGGTTCCTACGAGCAGTACTTC

size: .
V: TRBV19
J: TRBJ2-1
D: TRBD2
CDR3: CASSMPASGSYNEQFF
DNA: TGTGCCAGTAGTATGCCGGCTAGCGGGAGTTACAATGAGCAGTTCTTC

size: many
V: TRBV18
J: TRBJ2-7
D: .
CDR3: CASSGLDGGEQYF
DNA: TGTGCCAGCTCAGGACTGGACGGGGGCGAGCAGTACTTC

size: few
V: TRBV7-9
J: TRBJ1-5
D: .
CDR3: CASSLDYRGNQPQHF
DNA: TGTGCCAGCAGCTTAGATTATAGGGGTAATCAGCCCCAGCATTTT

size: many
V: TRBV11-2
J: TRBJ2-7
D: .
CDR3: CASSTPGHRNEQYF
DNA: TGTGCCAGCAGCACTCCCGGACACAGGAACGAGCAGTACTTC

size: few
V: TRBV6-5
J: TRBJ1-3
D: .
CDR3: CASSYGGVSGNTIYF
DNA: TGTGCCAGCAGTTACGGGGGCGTCTCTGGAAACACCATATATTTT

size: .
V: TRBV29-1
J: TRBJ2-1
D: .
CDR3: CSVVVRDYNEQFF
DNA: TGCAGCGTTGTAGTTCGGGATTACAATGAGCAGTTCTTC

size: many
V: TRBV10-3
J: TRBJ2-7
D: .
CDR3: CAISNSGRDYEQYF
DNA: TGTGCCATCAGCAATTCAGGTCGAGACTACGAGCAGTACTTC

size: few
V: TRBV4-1
J: TRBJ2-1
D: .
CDR3: CASSQVSGGAYNEQFF
DNA: TGCGCCAGCAGCCAAGTATCTGGGGGCGCCTACAATGAGCAGTTCTTC

size: many
V: TRBV7-9
J: TRBJ2-7
D: .
CDR3: CASSPGTPGWGPTAYEQYF
DNA: TGTGCCAGCAGCCCGGGGACCCCGGGTTGGGGGCCGACGGCCTACGAGCAGTACTTC

size: few
V: TRBV19
J: TRBJ1-2
D: TRBD1
CDR3: CASSEDRTVYGYTF
DNA: TGTGCCAGTAGTGAGGACAGGACCGTCTATGGCTACACCTTC

size: many
V: TRBV7-3
J: TRBJ2-6
D: .
CDR3: CASSSGHLGANVLTF
DNA: TGTGCCAGCAGCTCCGGACATCTTGGGGCCAACGTCCTGACTTTC

size: .
V: TRBV19
J: TRBJ2-1
D: TRBD2
CDR3: CASSIDASGGPYNEQFF
DNA: TGTGCCAGTAGTATAGATGCTAGCGGAGGGCCTTACAATGAGCAGTTCTTC

size: few
V: TRBV3-1
J: TRBJ2-1
D: TRBD2
CDR3: CASSDTSGRRWKFF
DNA: TGTGCCAGCAGCGATACTAGCGGGAGAAGGTGGAAGTTCTTC